By sample share, the clone carrying this T cell receptor (beta chain) is medium-sized (0.01 to 0.1%). Its antigen is not known. This record comes from a study of HIV-infected patients and healthy controls. Whole-study findings and limits: Comparisons were complicated because patients and controls had unequal numbers of distinct sequences. The seeming recovery of the Gini index after therapy in HIV-infected patients vanished in size-matched data.

500 ng RNA was reverse transcribed with alpha and beta constant-region primers. Alpha and beta chain libraries were made separately by chain-specific third strand synthesis with multiplexing indices. Two random hexamers, added before amplification and joined, formed each molecule's 12-nucleotide barcode. TCRdb reprocessed the 5' RACE reads via MiXCR and lists one record per CDR3 protein. Of some 6,100 distinct CDR3 sequences in the sample, less than 9% are singletons; the top ten hold 15% to 20%. CDR1 is PRHDT and CDR2 is FYEKMQ in the germline V gene (reference sequence). This CDR3 region has 15 residues. V lost 7 bases and J lost 5; bases outside the gene matches: 11. Follow-up blood was drawn about 14 weeks, roughly three months, after antiretroviral therapy began. All unsorted peripheral T cells were captured because whole blood was used without fractionation.

Sample: blood, taken during antiretroviral therapy. The clonotype comes from an adult with HIV infection. This chain joins TRBV13 and TRBJ2-1; 7 bases are shared with TRBD1. The CDR3 sequence is CASTLFRGTNNEQFF. CDR3 nucleotides: TGTGCCAGCACCCTCTTCAGGGGGACGAACAATGAGCAGTTCTTC.